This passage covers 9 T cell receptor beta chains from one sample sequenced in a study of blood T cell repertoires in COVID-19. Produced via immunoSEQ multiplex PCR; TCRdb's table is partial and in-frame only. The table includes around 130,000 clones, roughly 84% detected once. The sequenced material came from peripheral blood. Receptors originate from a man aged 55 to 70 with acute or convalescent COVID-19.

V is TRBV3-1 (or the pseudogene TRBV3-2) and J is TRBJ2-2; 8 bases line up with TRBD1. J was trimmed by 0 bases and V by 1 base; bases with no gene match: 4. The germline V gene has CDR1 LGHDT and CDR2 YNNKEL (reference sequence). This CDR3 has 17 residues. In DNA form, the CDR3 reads TGTGCCAGCAGCCAAGGGACAGGGAGTGCGAACACCGGGGAGCTGTTTTTT. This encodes CASSQGTGSANTGELFF.

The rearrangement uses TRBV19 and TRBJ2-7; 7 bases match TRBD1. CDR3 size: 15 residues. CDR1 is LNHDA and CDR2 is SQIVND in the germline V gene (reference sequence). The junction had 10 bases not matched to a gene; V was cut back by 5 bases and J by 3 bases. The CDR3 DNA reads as TGTGCCAGTAGTCCGCTTGGGACAGCCCTCTACGAGCAGTACTTC. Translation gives CASSPLGTALYEQYF.

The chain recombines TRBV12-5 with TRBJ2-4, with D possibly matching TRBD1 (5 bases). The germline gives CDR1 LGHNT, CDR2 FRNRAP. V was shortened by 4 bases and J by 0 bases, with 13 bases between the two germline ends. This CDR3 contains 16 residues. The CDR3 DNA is TGTGCTAGTGGTTCAGAGACAGCACTAGCCAAAAACATTCAGTACTTC. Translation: CASGSETALAKNIQYF.

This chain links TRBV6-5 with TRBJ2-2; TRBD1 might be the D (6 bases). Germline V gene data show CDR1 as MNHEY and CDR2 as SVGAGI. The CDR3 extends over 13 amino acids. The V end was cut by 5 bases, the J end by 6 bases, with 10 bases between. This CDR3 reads CASSLTGSGELFF. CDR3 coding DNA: TGTGCCAGCAGTCTCACAGGGTCCGGGGAGCTGTTTTTT.

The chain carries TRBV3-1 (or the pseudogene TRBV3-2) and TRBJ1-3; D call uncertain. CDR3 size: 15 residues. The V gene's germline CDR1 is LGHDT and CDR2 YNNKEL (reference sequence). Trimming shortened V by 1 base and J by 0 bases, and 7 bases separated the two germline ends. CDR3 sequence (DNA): TGTGCCAGCAGCCAAGGGCTCCGCTCTGGAAACACCATATATTTT. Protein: CASSQGLRSGNTIYF.

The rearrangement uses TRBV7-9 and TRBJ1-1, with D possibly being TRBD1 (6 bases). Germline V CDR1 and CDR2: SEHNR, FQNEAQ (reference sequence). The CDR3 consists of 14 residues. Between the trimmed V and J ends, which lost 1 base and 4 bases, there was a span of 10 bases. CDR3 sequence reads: CASSLGGGGTEAFF. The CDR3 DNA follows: TGTGCCAGCAGCTTAGGCGGGGGCGGCACTGAAGCTTTCTTT. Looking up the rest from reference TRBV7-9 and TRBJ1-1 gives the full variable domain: DTGVSQNPRHKITKRGQNVTFRCDPISEHNRLYWYRQTLGQGPEFLTYFQNEAQLEKSRLLSDRFSAERPKGSFSTLEIQRTEQGDSAMYLCASSLGGGGTEAFFGQGTRLTVV.

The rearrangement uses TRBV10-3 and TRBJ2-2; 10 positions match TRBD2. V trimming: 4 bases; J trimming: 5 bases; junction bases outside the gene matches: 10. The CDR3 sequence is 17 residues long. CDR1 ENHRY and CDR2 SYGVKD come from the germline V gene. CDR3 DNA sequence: TGTGCCATCAGTGGTGTTAGCGGGGGGCAGACGACCGGGGAGCTGTTTTTT. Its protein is CAISGVSGGQTTGELFF.

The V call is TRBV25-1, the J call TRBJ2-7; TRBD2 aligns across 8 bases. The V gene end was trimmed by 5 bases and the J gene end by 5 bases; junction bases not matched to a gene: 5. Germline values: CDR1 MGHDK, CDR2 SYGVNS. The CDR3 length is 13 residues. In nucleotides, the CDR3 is TGTGCCAGCAGTAGTAGCGGGATAGACGAGCAGTACTTC. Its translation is CASSSSGIDEQYF.

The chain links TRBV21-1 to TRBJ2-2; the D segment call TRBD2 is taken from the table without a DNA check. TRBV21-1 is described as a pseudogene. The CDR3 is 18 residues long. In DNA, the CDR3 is TGTGCCAGCAGCAACCTAAACGGCCGGCGCGCGGGCACCGGGGAGCTGTTTTTT. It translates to CASSNLNGRRAGTGELFF.